Listed here are 13 T cell receptor beta chains from one sample, sequenced in a study of neurological immune-mediated disorders. MiXCR, run by TCRdb on the 5' RACE reads, gives a single entry per CDR3 protein. The sample consists of some 65,000 distinct CDR3 sequences, roughly 4% of them appearing once. Sequencing was done on a sample of PBMCs. These receptors were taken from a man aged 50-59 years with multiple sclerosis.

The sample holds many counts of this clonotype. This sequence joins TRBV7-2 and TRBJ2-7; D not certain. Deletions cut 1 base from V and 3 bases from J, with 10 bases between. The germline V gene encodes CDR1 SGHTA and CDR2 FQGNSA. This CDR3 contains 14 residues. The CDR3, as DNA: TGTGCCAGCAGCTTAGGAAATAGAGACTACGAGCAGTACGTC. It codes for CASSLGNRDYEQYV.

This clonotype was counted many times. J is TRBJ2-3 and V is TRBV5-1; 12 nucleotides agree with TRBD2. The V gene end was trimmed by 4 bases and the J gene end by 5 bases; junction bases not matched to a gene: 14. This CDR3 comprises 18 residues. The germline gives CDR1 SGHRS, CDR2 YFSETQ. CDR3 residues: CASSGTRLLAGGRDTQYF. In nucleotides, the CDR3 is TGCGCCAGCAGCGGAACCCGGCTACTAGCGGGGGGAAGAGATACGCAGTATTTT.

The V call is TRBV20-1, the J call TRBJ1-1, with D maybe TRBD1 (5 bases). CDR1 and CDR2 from the germline V gene are DFQATT and SNEGSKA (reference sequence). This CDR3 has 13 residues. V was shortened by 3 bases and J by 6 bases, with 14 bases between the two germline ends. The CDR3 DNA reads as TGCAGTGCTAGTGTAGACAGACGCCCTGAAGCTTTCTTT. Protein product: CSASVDRRPEAFF.

This clonotype was seen at least ten times. V is TRBV20-1 and J is TRBJ2-2; 12 bases match TRBD2. CDR1 is DFQATT and CDR2 is SNEGSKA in the germline V gene (reference sequence). This CDR3 region has 16 residues. The V and J ends lost 2 bases and 7 bases, in that order; junction bases with no gene match: 8. CDR3 DNA sequence: TGCAGTGCTAGACCCTGGACTAGCGGGGATAGCGGGGAGCTGTTTTTT. As protein: CSARPWTSGDSGELFF.

Note on this clonotype: Since no conserved phenylalanine or tryptophan closes the CDR3, a read error is the likely cause. This chain uses TRBV6-2 or TRBV6-3 with TRBJ2-4; TRBD1 might be the D (6 bases). The germline gives CDR1 MNHEY, CDR2 SVGEGT. This CDR3 comprises 16 residues. V was cut by 10 bases and J by 0 bases, with 19 bases left in between. The CDR3: CANRLGQKLAKNIQYI. The CDR3 DNA reads TGTGCCAACAGACTCGGACAGAAACTAGCCAAAAACATTCAGTACATC.

This clonotype occurred many times. CDR3 region: CASSLGGNWETQYF. The DNA of the CDR3 is TGTGCCAGCAGCTTAGGGGGCAATTGGGAGACCCAGTACTTC. This chain joins TRBV7-6 and TRBJ2-5; possible D gene TRBD1, 5 bases. CDR3 length: 14 amino acids. The germline V gene encodes CDR1 SGHVS and CDR2 FNYEAQ. The germline V and J ends were trimmed by 1 base and 5 bases, with 11 bases remaining between them. The whole variable domain, remainder taken from reference TRBV7-6 and TRBJ2-5, is GAGVSQSPRYKVTKRGQDVALRCDPISGHVSLYWYRQALGQGPEFLTYFNYEAQQDKSGLPNDRFSAERPEGSISTLTIQRTEQRDSAMYRCASSLGGNWETQYFGPGTRLLVL.

This clonotype came up many times. V gene TRBV7-9 combines with J gene TRBJ1-2, with TRBD1 identical over 8 bases. The CDR3 has 13 residues. Germline CDR1 is SEHNR and CDR2 is FQNEAQ (reference sequence). Trimming cost V 4 bases and J 7 bases; bases outside gene matches: 5. CDR3 residues: CASSSDRVGGYTF. As DNA, the CDR3 is TGTGCCAGCAGCTCGGACAGGGTCGGTGGCTACACCTTC. The whole variable domain, remainder taken from reference TRBV7-9 and TRBJ1-2, is DTGVSQNPRHKITKRGQNVTFRCDPISEHNRLYWYRQTLGQGPEFLTYFQNEAQLEKSRLLSDRFSAERPKGSFSTLEIQRTEQGDSAMYLCASSSDRVGGYTFGSGTRLTVV.

A few counts support this clonotype. The chain uses TRBV7-7 and TRBJ2-1, with D perhaps matching TRBD2 (5 bases). This CDR3 region has 13 residues. Trimming removed 3 bases at V and 6 bases at J, with 9 bases between. Germline V gene data show CDR1 as SSHAT and CDR2 as FNYEAQ (reference sequence). CDR3 sequence reads: CASSFIGGNEQFF. The DNA of the CDR3 is TGTGCCAGCAGCTTTATTGGAGGCAATGAGCAGTTCTTC.

This clonotype has a count of ten or more. The genes are TRBV7-2 and TRBJ2-3, with D unclear. Germline V gene sequence: CDR1 SGHTA, CDR2 FQGNSA. The CDR3 is 13 amino acids. Deletions cut 1 base from V and 7 bases from J, with 9 bases between. The CDR3 sequence: CASSLGKEYTQYF. In DNA form, the CDR3 reads TGTGCCAGCAGCTTAGGCAAGGAGTATACGCAGTATTTT.

This clonotype was counted ten times or more. The chain has TRBV7-3 and TRBJ2-7; D is unresolved. The CDR3 has 15 residues. Germline V lookup: CDR1 SGHTA, CDR2 FQGTGA. Trimming stripped 3 bases from V and 3 bases from J, with 15 bases between. The CDR3 protein is CASSFGPTADYEQYF. The CDR3, as DNA: TGTGCCAGCAGCTTTGGCCCTACTGCAGACTACGAGCAGTACTTC.

This clonotype was recorded at least ten times. The genes are TRBV5-1 and TRBJ2-7; 14 bases agree with TRBD2. CDR3 length: 15 residues. After removal of 0 bases from V and 4 bases from J, the junction contained 0 bases not matched to a gene. CDR1 and CDR2 (germline): SGHRS, YFSETQ. CDR3 sequence (DNA): TGCGCCAGCAGCTTGGGACTAGCGGGGGGGTACGAGCAGTACGTC. Its translation is CASSLGLAGGYEQYV.

This clonotype was counted ten times or more. The V gene is TRBV5-1, the J gene TRBJ2-4; the match to TRBD1 covers 11 bases. CDR1 is SGHRS and CDR2 is YFSETQ in the germline V gene. The CDR3 sequence is 16 residues long. The J segment lost 7 bases and the V segment lost 0 bases, leaving 6 bases of the junction unmatched. CDR3 sequence (DNA): TGCGCCAGCAGCTTGGATGTCGGGACAGGGGGGAACATTCAGTACTTC. This codes for CASSLDVGTGGNIQYF.

This clonotype has a count of ten or more. The rearrangement links TRBV5-1 to TRBJ1-2; tentative D call: TRBD1 (6 bases). Germline loops: CDR1 SGHRS, CDR2 YFSETQ. This CDR3 region has 14 residues. Between the trimmed V and J ends, which lost 9 bases and 3 bases, there was a span of 18 bases. As DNA, the CDR3 is TGCGCCACCTCATCACAGGGTTACGACTATGGCTACACCTTC. It translates to CATSSQGYDYGYTF.